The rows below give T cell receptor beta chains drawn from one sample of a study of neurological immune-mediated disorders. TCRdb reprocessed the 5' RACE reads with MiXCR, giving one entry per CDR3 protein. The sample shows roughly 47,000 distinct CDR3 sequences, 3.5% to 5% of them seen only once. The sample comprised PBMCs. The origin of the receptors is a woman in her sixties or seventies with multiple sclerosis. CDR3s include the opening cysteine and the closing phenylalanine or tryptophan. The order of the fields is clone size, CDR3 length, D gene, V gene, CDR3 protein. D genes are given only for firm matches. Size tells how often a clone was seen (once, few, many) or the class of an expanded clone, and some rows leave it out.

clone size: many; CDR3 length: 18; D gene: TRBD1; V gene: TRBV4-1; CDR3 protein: CASSQTGTGDTSTDTQYF
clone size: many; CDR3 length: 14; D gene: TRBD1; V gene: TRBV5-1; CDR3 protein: CASSSGQAVYGYTF
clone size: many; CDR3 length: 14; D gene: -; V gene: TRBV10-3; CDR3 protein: CAISSGTPPGEQFF
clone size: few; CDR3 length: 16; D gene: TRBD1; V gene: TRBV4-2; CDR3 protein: CASSHIYRGPVETQYF
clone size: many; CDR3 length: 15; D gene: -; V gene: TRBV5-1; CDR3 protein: CASSLVTGMNTEAFF
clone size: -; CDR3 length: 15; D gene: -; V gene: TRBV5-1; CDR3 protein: CASSLAGAGVDGYTF
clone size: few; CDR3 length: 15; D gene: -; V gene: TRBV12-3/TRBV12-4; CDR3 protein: CASSLSRGNTGELFF
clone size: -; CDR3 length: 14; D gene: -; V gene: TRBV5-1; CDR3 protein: CASSLSALVNEQFF
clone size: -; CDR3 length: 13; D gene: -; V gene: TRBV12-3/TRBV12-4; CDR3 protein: CASSSSTKNIQYF
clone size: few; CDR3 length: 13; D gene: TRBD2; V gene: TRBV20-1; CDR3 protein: CSASFGRWGELFF
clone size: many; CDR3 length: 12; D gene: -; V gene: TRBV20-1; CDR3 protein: CSASRPPREAFF
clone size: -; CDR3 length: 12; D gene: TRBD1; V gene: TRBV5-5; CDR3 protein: CASSLNRGSQYF
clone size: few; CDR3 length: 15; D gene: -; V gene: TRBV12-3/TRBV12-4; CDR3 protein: CASSLYPGAIDTQYF
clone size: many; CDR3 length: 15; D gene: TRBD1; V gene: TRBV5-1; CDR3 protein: CASRSGTGRTGELFF
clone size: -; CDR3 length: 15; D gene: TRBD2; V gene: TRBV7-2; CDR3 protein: CASSLKGLVYYTQYF
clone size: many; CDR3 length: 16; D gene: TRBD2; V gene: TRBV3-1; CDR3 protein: CASSHYTSGGSETQYF
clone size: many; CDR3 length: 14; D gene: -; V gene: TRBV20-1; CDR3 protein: CSALGRAGDYGYTF
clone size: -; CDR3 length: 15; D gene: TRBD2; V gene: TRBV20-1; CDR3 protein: CSARDGASGDDEQYF
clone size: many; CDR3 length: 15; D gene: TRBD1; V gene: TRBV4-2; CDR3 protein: CASSQDQGGNTEAFF
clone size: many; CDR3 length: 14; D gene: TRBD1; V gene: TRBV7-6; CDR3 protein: CASSSHSGQGEQFF
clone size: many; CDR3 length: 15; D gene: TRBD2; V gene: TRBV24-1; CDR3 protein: CATSDPRGDQGTQYF
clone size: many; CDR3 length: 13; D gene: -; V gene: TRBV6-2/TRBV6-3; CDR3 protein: CASLKDSFSGYTF